The 4 T cell receptor beta chains given below trace back to one sample, sequenced in a study of graft-versus-host responses after intestinal transplantation. These TCRs' antigens remain unknown. Clones were sequenced by immunoSEQ multiplex PCR, and TCRdb holds only the in-frame ones, with some missing. The data contain 90,000 to 150,000 clones, around 96% of them singletons. The sequencing here drew on unstimulated CD8+ T cells sorted from spleen or lymph node cells, taken before intestinal transplant. The receptor source for this set is a human donor who received an intestinal transplant.

J is TRBJ1-5 and V is TRBV7-9; D might be TRBD1 (5 bases). Germline V gene data show CDR1 as SEHNR and CDR2 as FQNEAQ (reference sequence). With 3 bases removed from V and 5 bases from J, the gap between germline ends came to 8 bases. The CDR3 runs to 13 residues. The CDR3 region has the DNA TGTGCCAGCAGCTTGGGACTCTATCAGCCCCAGCATTTT. Protein sequence: CASSLGLYQPQHF.

The chain is built from TRBV2 and TRBJ2-1; 13 nucleotides match TRBD2. There are 18 residues in the CDR3. The germline V gene has CDR1 SNHLY and CDR2 FYNNEI. After removal of 1 base from V and 7 bases from J, the junction contained 10 bases not matched to a gene. The CDR3: CASSEGTSGSRPFNEQFF. The CDR3 DNA reads as TGTGCCAGCAGTGAAGGGACTAGCGGGAGTCGGCCTTTTAATGAGCAGTTCTTC.

V gene TRBV4-2 combines with J gene TRBJ2-2; 7 positions match TRBD1. Per germline, CDR1 LGHNA and CDR2 YNFKEQ. This CDR3 is 15 amino acids long. Germline trimming cut 1 base from V and 5 bases from J; bases unmatched to any gene: 4. The CDR3 nucleotides read TGTGCCAGCAGCCAAGCTACAGGGGAGACCGGGGAGCTGTTTTTT. Encoded protein: CASSQATGETGELFF.

The chain carries TRBV18 and TRBJ1-1, with unresolved D. The CDR3 spans 15 residues. Germline CDR1 is KGHSH and CDR2 is LQKENI. The V end was cut by 3 bases, the J end by 3 bases, with 14 bases between. The CDR3 sequence: CASSPNSGTDTEAFF. The CDR3 nucleotides read TGTGCCAGCTCACCTAACAGCGGAACGGACACTGAAGCTTTCTTT.